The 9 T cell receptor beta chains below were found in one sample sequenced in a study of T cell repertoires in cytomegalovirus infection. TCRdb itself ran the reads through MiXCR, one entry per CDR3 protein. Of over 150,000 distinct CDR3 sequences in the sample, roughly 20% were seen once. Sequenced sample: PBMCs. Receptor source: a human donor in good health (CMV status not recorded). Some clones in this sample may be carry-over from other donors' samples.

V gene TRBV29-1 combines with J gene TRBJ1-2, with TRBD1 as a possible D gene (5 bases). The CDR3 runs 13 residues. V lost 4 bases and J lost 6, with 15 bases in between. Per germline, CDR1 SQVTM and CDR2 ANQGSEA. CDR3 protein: CSVVGDGSDGYTF. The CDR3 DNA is TGCAGCGTTGTGGGGGATGGAAGTGATGGCTACACCTTC. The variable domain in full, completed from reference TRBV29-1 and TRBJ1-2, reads SAVISQKPSRDICQRGTSLTIQCQVDSQVTMMFWYRQQPGQSLTLIATANQGSEATYESGFVIDKFPISRPNLTFSTLTVSNMSPEDSSIYLCSVVGDGSDGYTFGSGTRLTVV.

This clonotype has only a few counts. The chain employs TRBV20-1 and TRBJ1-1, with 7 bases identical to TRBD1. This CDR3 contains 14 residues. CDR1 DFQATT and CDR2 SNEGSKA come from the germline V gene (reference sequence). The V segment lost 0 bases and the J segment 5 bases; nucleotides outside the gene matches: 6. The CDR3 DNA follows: TGCAGTGCTAGAGATGAGGGGGCGAGGACTGAAGCTTTCTTT. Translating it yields CSARDEGARTEAFF.

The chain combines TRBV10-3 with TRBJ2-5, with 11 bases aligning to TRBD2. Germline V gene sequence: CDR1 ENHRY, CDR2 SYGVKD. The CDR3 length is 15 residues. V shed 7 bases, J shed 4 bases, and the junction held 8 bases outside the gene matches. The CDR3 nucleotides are TGTGCCATCAAAGATAGCGGGGGGGGGGCAGAGACCCAGTACTTC. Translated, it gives CAIKDSGGGAETQYF.

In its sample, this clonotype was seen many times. Written as DNA, the CDR3 is TGTGCCAGCAGCTTAGGAGCTTTCTACGAGCAGTACTTC. Residues: CASSLGAFYEQYF. The rearrangement joins TRBV7-2 to TRBJ2-7; D not certain. Germline lookup yields CDR1 SGHTA and CDR2 FQGNSA. V was shortened by 1 base and J by 3 bases, with 7 bases between the two germline ends. CDR3 length equals 13 residues.

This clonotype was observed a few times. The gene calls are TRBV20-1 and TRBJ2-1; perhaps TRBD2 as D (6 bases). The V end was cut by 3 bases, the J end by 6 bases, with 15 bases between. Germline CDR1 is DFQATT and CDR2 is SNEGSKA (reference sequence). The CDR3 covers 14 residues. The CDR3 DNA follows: TGCAGTGCTAGGGGCCAACTAGCAACCAATGAGCAGTTCTTC. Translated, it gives CSARGQLATNEQFF.

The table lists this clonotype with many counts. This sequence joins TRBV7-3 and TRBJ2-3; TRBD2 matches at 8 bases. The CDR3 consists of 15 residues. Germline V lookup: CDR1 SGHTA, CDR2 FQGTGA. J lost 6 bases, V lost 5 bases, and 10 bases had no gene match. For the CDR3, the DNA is TGTGCCAGCAGCCTGACGGGGGGGACCGGCGATACGCAGTATTTT. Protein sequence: CASSLTGGTGDTQYF.

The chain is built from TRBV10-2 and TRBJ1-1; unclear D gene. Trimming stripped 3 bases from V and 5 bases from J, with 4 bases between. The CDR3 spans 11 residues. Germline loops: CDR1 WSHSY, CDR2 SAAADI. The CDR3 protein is CASSDGTEAFF. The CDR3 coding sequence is TGCGCCAGCAGTGATGGTACTGAAGCTTTCTTT.

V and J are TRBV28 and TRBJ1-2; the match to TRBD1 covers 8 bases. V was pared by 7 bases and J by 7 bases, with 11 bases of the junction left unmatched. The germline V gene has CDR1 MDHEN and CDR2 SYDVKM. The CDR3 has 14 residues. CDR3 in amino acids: CASTYDRGAFGYTF. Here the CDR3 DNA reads TGTGCCAGCACCTACGACAGGGGTGCTTTTGGCTACACCTTC.

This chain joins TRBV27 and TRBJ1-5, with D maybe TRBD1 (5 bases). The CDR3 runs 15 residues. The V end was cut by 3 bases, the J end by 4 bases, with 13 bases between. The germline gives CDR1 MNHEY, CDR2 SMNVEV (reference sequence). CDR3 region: CASSLNFRGNQPQHF. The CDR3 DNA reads TGTGCCAGCAGTTTGAACTTCCGGGGGAATCAGCCCCAGCATTTT.